A single sample gave rise to the 18 T cell receptor beta chains below, sequenced in a study of blood T cell repertoires in COVID-19 (TCRdb year 2020). Receptor amplification or capture employed the immunoSEQ multiplex PCR assay. TCRdb took over this immuneACCESS table, retaining in-frame rearrangements with V and J assigned. Such tables are incomplete; in checked studies, under half of the missing clones stem from an unresolved V gene, and the remainder is unexplained. The sample has just under 350,000 clones on record, around 91% of them singletons. Less than 3.5% of the sample is in the top ten clones. The sequenced sample was peripheral blood. These receptors all come from a woman under 30 who had recovered from COVID-19.

This sequence joins TRBV7-9 and TRBJ2-1, with a possible D match to TRBD1 (6 bases). CDR3 length: 16 residues. The germline gives CDR1 SEHNR, CDR2 FQNEAQ (reference sequence). Trimming pared 5 bases from V and 10 bases from J, leaving 24 bases between. The CDR3 DNA sequence: TGTGCCAGCAGCGCCCCGGGGCAGGGGTTTGTAGCGGAGCAGTTCTTC. Its protein is CASSAPGQGFVAEQFF.

The V and J genes are TRBV30 and TRBJ2-1, with TRBD1 matching 11 bases. The CDR3 consists of 14 residues. Trimming took 1 base from V and 7 from J; bases not matched to a gene: 3. Looked up from germline, CDR1 is GTSNPN and CDR2 is SVGIG (reference sequence). CDR3 bases: TGTGCCTGGAGTGCTGGACAGGGGGCAAATGAGCAGTTCTTC. It translates to CAWSAGQGANEQFF.

The rearrangement joins TRBV4-3 to TRBJ2-2; 7 bases are shared with TRBD1. Trimming took 4 bases from V and 1 from J; bases not matched to a gene: 12. The germline V gene encodes CDR1 LGHNA and CDR2 YSLEER. CDR3 length equals 18 residues. The CDR3 region is CASSRQLQGIGNTGELFF. The CDR3 DNA is TGCGCCAGCAGCCGACAATTACAGGGGATCGGGAACACCGGGGAGCTGTTTTTT.

The rearrangement links TRBV6-4 to TRBJ2-3, with TRBD2 identical over 10 bases. CDR3 length: 15 amino acids. Germline CDR1 is MRHNA and CDR2 is SNTAGT. V lost 9 bases, J lost 3 bases, and 9 bases stayed unmatched. Here the CDR3 DNA reads TGTGCCAGAGGGGAGCGGGAGGGCCAAACAGATACGCAGTATTTT. Protein sequence: CARGEREGQTDTQYF.

The chain has TRBV27 and TRBJ2-1, with a possible D match to TRBD2 (6 bases). V shed 6 bases and J shed 3 bases, with 15 bases lying between them. The CDR3 runs 15 residues. Germline V gene lookup returns CDR1 MNHEY and CDR2 SMNVEV (reference sequence). The DNA of the CDR3 is TGTGCCAGCAGCCCTCGGGAGACGGTCTACAATGAGCAGTTCTTC. Translating it yields CASSPRETVYNEQFF.

The rearrangement links TRBV14 to TRBJ1-1; D possibly corresponds to TRBD1 (5 bases). CDR3 size: 13 residues. CDR1 is SGHDN, CDR2 FVKESK, per germline. The V end lost 6 bases, the J end lost 1 base, and 9 bases lay between the germline ends. CDR3 in amino acids: CASSLGGNTEAFF. The CDR3 nucleotides read TGTGCCAGCAGTCTCGGGGGGAACACTGAAGCTTTCTTT.

In the case of this clone: The sample contains more than one DNA sequence encoding this CDR3. The CDR3 loop reads CASRGLAGGLNEQFF. CDR3 in DNA: TGTGCCAGCAGAGGACTAGCGGGAGGCCTGAATGAGCAGTTCTTC. This sequence joins TRBV6-5 and TRBJ2-1; 14 bases are a match to TRBD2. The CDR3 has 15 residues. Germline V gene data show CDR1 as MNHEY and CDR2 as SVGAGI. Losses at the gene ends were 6 bases for V and 7 bases for J; bases not matched to a gene: 5.

This clone was observed once. J is TRBJ1-3 and V is TRBV30; 7 nucleotides agree with TRBD1. The germline gives CDR1 GTSNPN, CDR2 SVGIG (reference sequence). The ends lost 5 bases at V and 0 bases at J; junction bases unmatched: 7. This CDR3 has 15 amino acids. The chain's CDR3 is CAWGKGDSSGNTIYF. The CDR3 nucleotides read TGTGCCTGGGGGAAAGGGGACAGCTCTGGAAACACCATATATTTT.

The V gene is TRBV19, the J gene TRBJ1-1, with a weak D call TRBD1 (6 bases). This CDR3 has 14 residues. CDR1 is LNHDA and CDR2 is SQIVND in the germline V gene (reference sequence). Deletions cut 6 bases from V and 4 bases from J, with 15 bases between. The CDR3 is CASRVTGLLTEAFF. In DNA form, the CDR3 reads TGTGCCAGTAGAGTGACAGGCCTGCTCACTGAAGCTTTCTTT.

This chain links TRBV5-4 with TRBJ1-2; 7 nucleotides align to TRBD1. CDR3 length: 16 residues. V lost 0 bases to trimming and J lost 2 bases; unmatched junction nucleotides: 7. CDR1 is SGHNT, CDR2 YYREEE, per germline (reference sequence). The CDR3 loop is CASSLEFRGQNYGYTF. CDR3 nucleotide sequence: TGTGCCAGCAGCTTGGAGTTTAGGGGGCAGAACTATGGCTACACCTTC.

The chain carries TRBV20-1 and TRBJ2-7, with 7 bases identical to TRBD2. The CDR3 sequence is 11 residues long. Germline-derived CDR1 and CDR2 are DFQATT and SNEGSKA (reference sequence). The V and J ends lost 6 bases and 6 bases, in that order; junction bases with no gene match: 5. CDR3 nucleotides: TGCAGTGCAGCTTGGGAGGGCGAGCAGTACGTC. Its protein product is CSAAWEGEQYV.

In nucleotides, the CDR3 is TGTGCCAGTAGTATAGTCGGACAGGGGGCTTCCGTTGAGCAGTTCTTC. Translated: CASSIVGQGASVEQFF. The chain joins TRBV19 to TRBJ2-1; 11 bases are shared with TRBD1. The length of the CDR3 is 16 residues. J was trimmed by 9 bases and V by 1 base; bases with no gene match: 8. Germline V CDR1 and CDR2: LNHDA, SQIVND (reference sequence).

The chain couples TRBV6-5 to TRBJ1-2, with D perhaps matching TRBD1 (6 bases). V lost 2 bases, J lost 3 bases, and 10 bases lay in between. This CDR3 spans 14 amino acids. The germline V gene has CDR1 MNHEY and CDR2 SVGAGI. The CDR3 reads CASSYTTGYYGYTF. The DNA for the CDR3 is TGTGCCAGCAGTTACACAACAGGGTACTATGGCTACACCTTC.

V is TRBV7-2 and J is TRBJ2-2; a possible D gene is TRBD2 (7 bases). V lost 5 bases to trimming and J lost 4 bases, with 14 bases between them. The CDR3 length is 15 residues. CDR1 is SGHTA and CDR2 is FQGNSA in the germline V gene. The chain's CDR3 is CASSQGRGGTGELFF. CDR3 bases: TGTGCCAGCAGCCAGGGGAGGGGAGGCACCGGGGAGCTGTTTTTT.

V gene TRBV6-2 or TRBV6-3 combines with J gene TRBJ2-1; 12 bases agree with TRBD2. Per germline, CDR1 MNHEY and CDR2 SVGEGT. Trimming cost V 2 bases and J 8 bases; bases outside gene matches: 19. There are 20 residues in the CDR3. CDR3 nucleotides: TGTGCCAGCAGTTACGTGGTTCTAGCGGGAGGGCGCCGACCTTTGGATGAGCAGTTCTTC. Its translation is CASSYVVLAGGRRPLDEQFF.

This clone was counted only a few times. The chain couples TRBV5-8 to TRBJ2-7, with a tentative D call TRBD1 (6 bases). V lost 4 bases, J lost 6 bases, and 11 bases lay in between. Germline loops: CDR1 SGHTS, CDR2 YDEGEE. CDR3 size: 12 residues. The CDR3 nucleotides are TGTGCCAGCAGCGCAGGGGTTGGCGAGCAGTACGTC. Protein: CASSAGVGEQYV.

The chain combines TRBV28 with TRBJ1-3; no clear D. This CDR3 spans 15 amino acids. From germline, CDR1 is MDHEN and CDR2 SYDVKM. Trimming took 5 bases from V and 3 from J, leaving 14 bases between them. DNA of the CDR3: TGTGCCAGCAGTCAAACCACTCCCCTTGGAAACACCATATATTTT. Protein product: CASSQTTPLGNTIYF. Full variable domain (remainder filled in from reference TRBV28 and TRBJ1-3): DVKVTQSSRYLVKRTGEKVFLECVQDMDHENMFWYRQDPGLGLRLIYFSYDVKMKEKGDIPEGYSVSREKKERFSLILESASTNQTSMYLCASSQTTPLGNTIYFGEGSWLTVV.

The chain employs TRBV5-1 and TRBJ1-4; TRBD1 is a possible D gene (5 bases). V lost 5 bases and J lost 2, with 10 bases in between. Germline V gene data show CDR1 as SGHRS and CDR2 as YFSETQ. The CDR3 sequence is 14 residues long. DNA of the CDR3: TGCGCCAGCAGAGGGCAGGGCACTAATGAAAAACTGTTTTTT. It specifies CASRGQGTNEKLFF.